This entry lists 16 T cell receptor beta chains sequenced from one sample in a study of Tregs in tolerant kidney transplant recipients. Recipients received nonmyeloablative bone marrow transplants from related graft donors, with transient mixed chimerism. Sequenced by immunoSEQ multiplex PCR; TCRdb stores in-frame clones only, minus some. The repertoire has about 90,000 clones, approximately 93% of them found once; the top ten carry about 1.5%. The starting material was CD4+ T cells from blood (PBMCs), obtained 12 months after the transplant. The receptors shown here come from a human patient who received a combined kidney and bone marrow transplant. A share of the T cells may be of graft donor origin.

The V gene is TRBV7-8, the J gene TRBJ2-3; TRBD1 is a possible D gene (6 bases). The CDR3 consists of 16 residues. Trimming removed 1 base from V and 2 bases from J, with 13 bases in between. The germline V gene encodes CDR1 SGHVS and CDR2 FQNEAQ. The chain's CDR3 is CASSLDVGDITDTQYF. CDR3 DNA: TGTGCCAGCAGCTTAGACGTCGGGGACATCACAGATACGCAGTATTTT.

This rearrangement joins TRBV15 to TRBJ1-5; 7 nucleotides match TRBD1. Germline V gene data show CDR1 as LNHNV and CDR2 as YYDKDF (reference sequence). V shed 0 bases and J 9 bases; nucleotides not matched to a gene: 8. The CDR3 contains 15 residues. CDR3 DNA sequence: TGTGCCACCAGCAGAGACCCCAGGGGGTCCCCGCCCCAGCATTTT. This codes for CATSRDPRGSPPQHF.

The chain couples TRBV5-4 to TRBJ2-7; D perhaps matches TRBD1 (6 bases). The V gene's germline CDR1 is SGHNT and CDR2 YYREEE (reference sequence). Trimming pared 4 bases from V and 1 base from J, leaving 12 bases between. The length of the CDR3 is 14 residues. The CDR3 coding sequence is TGTGCCAGCAGCCTGATGACAGGTTCCTACGAGCAGTACTTC. It encodes CASSLMTGSYEQYF.

The rearrangement uses TRBV28 and TRBJ1-3; D remains unclear. This CDR3 is 13 amino acids long. Per the germline V gene, CDR1 is MDHEN and CDR2 is SYDVKM. Trimming took 3 bases from V and 15 from J, leaving 18 bases between them. The CDR3 reads CASSLVSVNARYF. The DNA for the CDR3 is TGTGCCAGCAGTTTGGTCTCGGTCAACGCGCGATATTTT.

This clone appeared a single time. The chain carries TRBV7-6 and TRBJ2-7, with a possible D match to TRBD2 (5 bases). Trimming took off 2 bases at V and 2 bases at J, with 13 bases between the two ends. The germline gives CDR1 SGHVS, CDR2 FNYEAQ. The CDR3 loop spans 15 amino acids. For the CDR3, the DNA is TGTGCCAGCAGCTTAAGCCCCGACGGGACCTACGAGCAGTACTTC. Translation gives CASSLSPDGTYEQYF. Using reference TRBV7-6 and TRBJ2-7 for the parts outside the CDR3, the full variable domain is GAGVSQSPRYKVTKRGQDVALRCDPISGHVSLYWYRQALGQGPEFLTYFNYEAQQDKSGLPNDRFSAERPEGSISTLTIQRTEQRDSAMYRCASSLSPDGTYEQYFGPGTRLTVT.

CDR3 amino acids: CASTLRDRGPFTDTQYF. As DNA, the CDR3 is TGTGCCAGCACCCTAAGGGACAGGGGGCCCTTCACAGATACGCAGTATTTT. This chain joins TRBV4-2 and TRBJ2-3; 12 bases line up with TRBD1. Germline V lookup: CDR1 LGHNA, CDR2 YNFKEQ. The CDR3 extends over 17 amino acids. J gave up 2 bases and V 7 bases, and 10 bases lay outside the gene matches.

The chain has TRBV19 and TRBJ2-7, with 10 nucleotides matching TRBD1. The CDR3 loop spans 14 amino acids. Germline assignment: CDR1 LNHDA and CDR2 SQIVND (reference sequence). With V trimmed by 4 bases and J by 6 bases, 6 bases remained unmatched. DNA for the CDR3: TGTGCCAGTAGTACCGGGACAGGGGAAGTCGAGCAGTACTTC. Its protein is CASSTGTGEVEQYF.

This clone was detected a few times. The genes are TRBV28 and TRBJ2-3; 9 bases are a match to TRBD1. The germline gives CDR1 MDHEN, CDR2 SYDVKM. The CDR3 totals 14 residues. J lost 11 bases, V lost 6 bases, and 12 bases had no gene match. CDR3 in DNA: TGTGCCAGCAGCCGAACAACGGGACAGGGTCTGCAGTATTTT. Its translation: CASSRTTGQGLQYF.

Remarks on this clone: An end of the junction does not agree with germline; a read error may underlie this. The rearrangement uses TRBV2 and TRBJ2-7, with 7 bases matching TRBD2. CDR1 and CDR2 (germline): SNHLY, FYNNEI. The CDR3 consists of 14 residues. The CDR3 spells CASSRGLESSEQYF. The CDR3 coding sequence is TGTGCCAGCAGCCGTGGACTAGAATCCTCCGAGCAGTACTTC. Full variable domain (missing parts from reference TRBV2 and TRBJ2-7): EPEVTQTPSHQVTQMGQEVILRCVPISNHLYFYWYRQILGQKVEFLVSFYNNEISEKSEIFDDQFSVERPDGSNFTLKIRSTKLEDSAMYFCASSRGLESSEQYFGPGTRLTVT.

This rearrangement joins TRBV19 to TRBJ1-5; 10 bases are a match to TRBD1. CDR1 and CDR2 from the germline V gene are LNHDA and SQIVND (reference sequence). V lost 4 bases, J lost 0 bases, and 6 bases stayed unmatched. The CDR3 loop spans 17 amino acids. The CDR3 DNA sequence: TGTGCCAGTAGTACCTCCGGGACAGGGGTTAGCAATCAGCCCCAGCATTTT. This sequence encodes CASSTSGTGVSNQPQHF.

This rearrangement joins TRBV11-1 to TRBJ2-4, with D possibly TRBD1 on 6 matching bases. Germline V gene lookup returns CDR1 SGHAT and CDR2 FQDESV (reference sequence). The CDR3 runs 15 residues. The V end was cut by 6 bases, the J end by 1 base, with 13 bases between. CDR3 sequence: CASRPSGEAKNIQYF. DNA for the CDR3: TGTGCCAGCAGACCATCAGGGGAGGCCAAAAACATTCAGTACTTC.

The CDR3 is CASSLGAGGSTDTQYF. For the CDR3, the DNA is TGCGCCAGCAGCTTGGGAGCGGGAGGGAGCACAGATACGCAGTATTTT. The chain employs TRBV5-1 and TRBJ2-3, with TRBD2 matching 10 bases. The CDR3 extends over 16 amino acids. V lost 0 bases, J lost 0 bases, and 1 base stayed unmatched. Per the germline V gene, CDR1 is SGHRS and CDR2 is YFSETQ.

The chain carries TRBV7-3 and TRBJ2-3; D remains unclear. The CDR3 loop spans 15 amino acids. Trimming cost V 2 bases and J 1 base, with 10 bases left between them. Germline values: CDR1 SGHTA, CDR2 FQGTGA. As DNA, the CDR3 is TGTGCCAGCAGCTTATCCCTTCCCGGCACAGATACGCAGTATTTT. The encoded protein is CASSLSLPGTDTQYF.

The V gene is TRBV9, the J gene TRBJ2-5, with TRBD2 as a possible D gene (6 bases). The germline V gene encodes CDR1 SGDLS and CDR2 YYNGEE. This CDR3 region has 15 residues. V lost 3 bases and J 4 bases, leaving 16 bases between the germline ends. CDR3 nucleotides: TGTGCCAGCAGCGCGGAGGGGAGTCCCCCAGAGACCCAGTACTTC. Translation gives CASSAEGSPPETQYF.

The chain uses TRBV27 and TRBJ2-7; 8 bases agree with TRBD2. The length of the CDR3 is 14 residues. Unmatched junction bases numbered 9, after V lost 7 bases and J lost 4 bases. The V gene's germline CDR1 is MNHEY and CDR2 SMNVEV (reference sequence). The CDR3 region has the DNA TGTGCCAGCACTAATGCGGGGGGCCGGTACGAGCAGTACTTC. Its protein is CASTNAGGRYEQYF.

The CDR3 spells CASSRTTGTVFNYTF. The CDR3 DNA is TGTGCCAGCAGCCGTACCACCGGGACAGTTTTTAATTACACCTTC. The rearrangement links TRBV28 to TRBJ1-2, with 7 bases aligning to TRBD1. The CDR3 has 15 amino acids. After removal of 6 bases from V and 11 bases from J, the junction contained 18 bases not matched to a gene. The germline V gene has CDR1 MDHEN and CDR2 SYDVKM.